One sample yielded the 25 T cell receptor beta chains listed below, sequenced in a study of technical replicates of blood from a few donors. The table came from immunoSEQ multiplex PCR; TCRdb's copy has only in-frame clones and leaves some out. The sample consists of under 100,000 clones, around 94% of them appearing once. What was sequenced was T cells isolated from PBMCs. Every receptor here comes from a human donor in good health.

The chain employs TRBV11-2 and TRBJ2-3; 7 positions agree with TRBD2. V shed 3 bases, J shed 0 bases, and the junction held 3 bases outside the gene matches. The length of the CDR3 is 15 residues. Germline V gene sequence: CDR1 SGHAT, CDR2 FQNNGV. Written as DNA, the CDR3 is TGTGCCAGCAGCTTCGGGACTACTAGCACAGATACGCAGTATTTT. It translates to CASSFGTTSTDTQYF.

The chain uses TRBV30 and TRBJ1-2, with D possibly TRBD1 on 6 matching bases. Trimming removed 4 bases from V and 2 bases from J, with 17 bases in between. CDR1 and CDR2 from the germline V gene are GTSNPN and SVGIG (reference sequence). The CDR3 totals 15 residues. The CDR3 coding sequence is TGTGCCTGGAAGGGAAGGGGACAAAAAAACTATGGCTACACCTTC. This gives the protein CAWKGRGQKNYGYTF.

The V and J genes are TRBV5-1 and TRBJ2-7; 7 bases are a match to TRBD1. The length of the CDR3 is 14 residues. The germline gives CDR1 SGHRS, CDR2 YFSETQ. The V gene end was trimmed by 3 bases and the J gene end by 1 base; junction bases not matched to a gene: 4. CDR3 nucleotide sequence: TGCGCCAGCAGCTACGGGACAGTATCCTACGAGCAGTACTTC. It encodes CASSYGTVSYEQYF.

The rearrangement joins TRBV5-1 to TRBJ2-1, with 8 bases that match TRBD2. J was trimmed by 7 bases and V by 0 bases; bases with no gene match: 6. This CDR3 is 15 amino acids long. Germline V gene lookup returns CDR1 SGHRS and CDR2 YFSETQ. For the CDR3, the DNA is TGCGCCAGCAGCTTGGCAGCGGGAGTTGGAAATGAGCAGTTCTTC. Its protein is CASSLAAGVGNEQFF.

The chain combines TRBV5-1 with TRBJ2-2; 9 bases match TRBD1. V was clipped by 0 bases and J by 7 bases; unmatched bases: 4. The CDR3 contains 15 residues. Germline CDR1 SGHRS, CDR2 YFSETQ. This CDR3 reads CASSLEDRGFGELFF. In DNA form, the CDR3 reads TGCGCCAGCAGCTTGGAGGACAGGGGTTTCGGGGAGCTGTTTTTT.

This chain uses TRBV7-2 with TRBJ1-5, with 9 bases that match TRBD1. The germline gives CDR1 SGHTA, CDR2 FQGNSA. J gave up 0 bases and V 1 base, and 1 base lay outside the gene matches. The length of the CDR3 is 16 residues. The CDR3 here is CASSLGTGASNQPQHF. CDR3 nucleotides: TGTGCCAGCAGCTTAGGGACAGGGGCTAGCAATCAGCCCCAGCATTTT. The complete variable domain, with remaining parts taken from reference TRBV7-2 and TRBJ1-5, reads GAGVSQSPSNKVTEKGKDVELRCDPISGHTALYWYRQSLGQGLEFLIYFQGNSAPDKSGLPSDRFSAERTGGSVSTLTIQRTQQEDSAVYLCASSLGTGASNQPQHFGDGTRLSIL.

The chain employs TRBV5-6 and TRBJ1-6; D may be TRBD1 (5 bases). The CDR3 is made up of 16 amino acids. Deletions cut 1 base from V and 8 bases from J, with 16 bases between. Germline V gene sequence: CDR1 SGHDT, CDR2 YYEEEE. The CDR3 protein is CASSLYDSFYHSPLHF. The CDR3 coding sequence is TGTGCCAGCAGCTTGTATGACAGCTTCTACCATTCACCCCTCCACTTT.

The genes are TRBV7-9 and TRBJ1-4, with TRBD1 matching 10 bases. Looked up from germline, CDR1 is SEHNR and CDR2 is FQNEAQ (reference sequence). The CDR3 consists of 16 residues. Trimming took 4 bases from V and 2 from J; bases not matched to a gene: 4. Here the CDR3 reads CASSSGQGITNEKLFF. CDR3 in DNA: TGTGCCAGCAGCTCGGGACAGGGGATCACTAATGAAAAACTGTTTTTT.

The chain has TRBV7-2 and TRBJ2-3, with 14 bases fitting TRBD2. V shed 5 bases, J shed 5 bases, and the junction held 6 bases outside the gene matches. This CDR3 has 16 residues. Germline CDR1 is SGHTA and CDR2 is FQGNSA. The CDR3 sequence: CASSMGLAGVRDTQYF. The CDR3 DNA reads TGTGCCAGCAGCATGGGACTAGCGGGGGTGAGAGATACGCAGTATTTT.

This chain links TRBV11-3 with TRBJ1-1; D is uncertain. The V gene lost 4 bases and the J gene lost 3 bases, with 18 bases spanning the gap. CDR3 length: 16 residues. The germline gives CDR1 SGHNT, CDR2 YENEEA. CDR3 in DNA: TGTGCCAGCAGCTCCCCGGGTCTCAATTGGTACACTGAAGCTTTCTTT. Translating it yields CASSSPGLNWYTEAFF.

The table lists this clone with a count of one. The V call is TRBV5-6, the J call TRBJ2-1, with 7 positions matching TRBD2. Germline-derived CDR1 and CDR2 are SGHDT and YYEEEE. J lost 0 bases, V lost 3 bases, and 6 bases had no gene match. The CDR3 runs 16 residues. CDR3 loop: CASSSTSENSYNEQFF. CDR3 in DNA: TGTGCCAGCAGCTCCACTAGCGAGAACTCCTACAATGAGCAGTTCTTC.

The chain recombines TRBV4-1 with TRBJ2-7, with 7 bases matching TRBD1. This CDR3 is 16 amino acids long. Germline CDR1 MGHRA, CDR2 YSYEKL. The J segment lost 2 bases and the V segment lost 6 bases, leaving 13 bases of the junction unmatched. This chain's CDR3 is CASSLGGQPNPYEQYF. The CDR3 DNA sequence: TGCGCCAGCAGTCTAGGGGGACAGCCCAATCCCTACGAGCAGTACTTC.

This clone has only one observation. The chain carries TRBV9 and TRBJ2-2; 10 bases are a match to TRBD1. Looked up from germline, CDR1 is SGDLS and CDR2 is YYNGEE. The CDR3 is 16 residues long. V lost 2 bases to trimming and J lost 4 bases; unmatched junction nucleotides: 5. Here the CDR3 reads CASSVTGGSFTGELFF. The CDR3 region has the DNA TGTGCCAGCAGCGTGACAGGGGGCAGCTTCACCGGGGAGCTGTTTTTT.

The chain uses TRBV25-1 and TRBJ1-1; perhaps TRBD1 as D (5 bases). Germline assignment: CDR1 MGHDK and CDR2 SYGVNS. The V end was cut by 4 bases, the J end by 4 bases, with 16 bases between. This CDR3 spans 15 amino acids. CDR3 protein: CASSGTRSGGTEAFF. The DNA for the CDR3 is TGTGCCAGCAGTGGTACGCGGTCGGGGGGCACTGAAGCTTTCTTT.

A few counts support this clone. The chain couples TRBV7-9 to TRBJ1-2; D not resolved. V lost 8 bases and J lost 6, with 10 bases in between. From germline, CDR1 is SEHNR and CDR2 FQNEAQ (reference sequence). The CDR3 length is 11 residues. This chain's CDR3 is CASERTDGYTF. As DNA, the CDR3 is TGTGCCAGCGAGCGGACCGATGGCTACACCTTC. The full variable domain, completed using reference TRBV7-9 and TRBJ1-2, is DTGVSQNPRHKITKRGQNVTFRCDPISEHNRLYWYRQTLGQGPEFLTYFQNEAQLEKSRLLSDRFSAERPKGSFSTLEIQRTEQGDSAMYLCASERTDGYTFGSGTRLTVV.

The V and J genes are TRBV4-1 and TRBJ2-1; TRBD1 is a possible D gene (5 bases). Trimming cost V 3 bases and J 5 bases, with 14 bases left between them. The CDR3 sequence is 15 residues long. Germline CDR1 and CDR2: MGHRA and YSYEKL. The CDR3 reads CASSQVTGGNNEQFF. CDR3 in DNA: TGCGCCAGCAGCCAGGTTACAGGTGGAAACAATGAGCAGTTCTTC.

The chain has TRBV5-5 and TRBJ2-2; unclear D gene. Deletions cut 2 bases from V and 0 bases from J, with 8 bases between. The germline gives CDR1 SGHKS, CDR2 YYEKEE (reference sequence). The CDR3 has 15 residues. CDR3 DNA sequence: TGTGCCAGCAGCTTATTCTTCGCGAACACCGGGGAGCTGTTTTTT. The encoded protein is CASSLFFANTGELFF. The complete variable domain, with remaining parts taken from reference TRBV5-5 and TRBJ2-2, reads DAGVTQSPTHLIKTRGQQVTLRCSPISGHKSVSWYQQVLGQGPQFIFQYYEKEERGRGNFPDRFSARQFPNYSSELNVNALLLGDSALYLCASSLFFANTGELFFGEGSRLTVL.

The J gene is TRBJ2-1, the V gene TRBV2; a weak D match, TRBD2 (6 bases). CDR3 length: 13 amino acids. Germline V CDR1 and CDR2: SNHLY, FYNNEI. Between the trimmed V and J ends, which lost 8 bases and 9 bases, there was a span of 17 bases. The CDR3: CASLGLRNSEQFF. In DNA, the CDR3 is TGTGCCAGCCTTGGACTACGGAATTCTGAGCAGTTCTTC.

The chain employs TRBV5-4 and TRBJ2-3; D is uncertain. Per germline, CDR1 SGHNT and CDR2 YYREEE (reference sequence). V lost 5 bases and J 0 bases, leaving 13 bases between the germline ends. This CDR3 region has 15 residues. Here the CDR3 DNA reads TGTGCCAGCAGTCCTGGCGGTACTAGCACAGATACGCAGTATTTT. Translating it yields CASSPGGTSTDTQYF.

The chain employs TRBV19 and TRBJ1-1; TRBD1 might be the D (5 bases). The V gene lost 7 bases and the J gene lost 0 bases, with 9 bases spanning the gap. From germline, CDR1 is LNHDA and CDR2 SQIVND (reference sequence). This CDR3 is 13 amino acids long. CDR3 loop: CASTDSLNTEAFF. CDR3 DNA: TGTGCCAGTACTGACAGCTTGAACACTGAAGCTTTCTTT.

The chain links TRBV15 to TRBJ2-2; unclear D gene. The V end lost 1 base, the J end lost 1 base, and 4 bases lay between the germline ends. There are 14 residues in the CDR3. Germline V CDR1 and CDR2: LNHNV, YYDKDF (reference sequence). CDR3 in DNA: TGTGCCACCAGCAGAGTCTGGAACACCGGGGAGCTGTTTTTT. It translates to CATSRVWNTGELFF.

This chain connects TRBV5-1 to TRBJ2-1; TRBD2 is a possible D gene (5 bases). The V end lost 4 bases, the J end lost 6 bases, and 14 bases lay between the germline ends. Germline V gives CDR1 SGHRS, CDR2 YFSETQ. This CDR3 spans 14 amino acids. CDR3 bases: TGCGCCAGCAGCGCAACCGGACTCCCCAATGAGCAGTTCTTC. Translated: CASSATGLPNEQFF. Full variable domain (missing parts from reference TRBV5-1 and TRBJ2-1): KAGVTQTPRYLIKTRGQQVTLSCSPISGHRSVSWYQQTPGQGLQFLFEYFSETQRNKGNFPGRFSGRQFSNSRSEMNVSTLELGDSALYLCASSATGLPNEQFFGPGTRLTVL.

This chain joins TRBV28 and TRBJ1-1; tentative D call: TRBD1 (5 bases). The CDR3 runs to 12 residues. Germline V gives CDR1 MDHEN, CDR2 SYDVKM. V dropped 1 base and J dropped 8 bases, with 8 bases sitting between them. CDR3 coding DNA: TGTGCCAGCAGTTTATTGGGGCGAGAAGCTTTCTTT. This sequence encodes CASSLLGREAFF.

This chain uses TRBV6-1 with TRBJ2-3, with 12 positions matching TRBD2. The germline V gene encodes CDR1 MNHNS and CDR2 SASEGT. Trimming removed 8 bases from V and 2 bases from J; junction bases left unmatched: 2. CDR3 length: 14 amino acids. DNA for the CDR3: TGTGCCAGCGGACTAGCGGGATCCACAGATACGCAGTATTTT. This codes for CASGLAGSTDTQYF.

This chain joins TRBV5-6 and TRBJ2-2, with 10 positions matching TRBD1. The CDR3 sequence is 19 residues long. Unmatched junction bases numbered 17, after V lost 4 bases and J lost 5 bases. Germline V gene sequence: CDR1 SGHDT, CDR2 YYEEEE. CDR3 nucleotides: TGTGCCAGCAGCCACGGGACAGGGGTATCTCCGGGCATAACCGGGGAGCTGTTTTTT. Its protein is CASSHGTGVSPGITGELFF.